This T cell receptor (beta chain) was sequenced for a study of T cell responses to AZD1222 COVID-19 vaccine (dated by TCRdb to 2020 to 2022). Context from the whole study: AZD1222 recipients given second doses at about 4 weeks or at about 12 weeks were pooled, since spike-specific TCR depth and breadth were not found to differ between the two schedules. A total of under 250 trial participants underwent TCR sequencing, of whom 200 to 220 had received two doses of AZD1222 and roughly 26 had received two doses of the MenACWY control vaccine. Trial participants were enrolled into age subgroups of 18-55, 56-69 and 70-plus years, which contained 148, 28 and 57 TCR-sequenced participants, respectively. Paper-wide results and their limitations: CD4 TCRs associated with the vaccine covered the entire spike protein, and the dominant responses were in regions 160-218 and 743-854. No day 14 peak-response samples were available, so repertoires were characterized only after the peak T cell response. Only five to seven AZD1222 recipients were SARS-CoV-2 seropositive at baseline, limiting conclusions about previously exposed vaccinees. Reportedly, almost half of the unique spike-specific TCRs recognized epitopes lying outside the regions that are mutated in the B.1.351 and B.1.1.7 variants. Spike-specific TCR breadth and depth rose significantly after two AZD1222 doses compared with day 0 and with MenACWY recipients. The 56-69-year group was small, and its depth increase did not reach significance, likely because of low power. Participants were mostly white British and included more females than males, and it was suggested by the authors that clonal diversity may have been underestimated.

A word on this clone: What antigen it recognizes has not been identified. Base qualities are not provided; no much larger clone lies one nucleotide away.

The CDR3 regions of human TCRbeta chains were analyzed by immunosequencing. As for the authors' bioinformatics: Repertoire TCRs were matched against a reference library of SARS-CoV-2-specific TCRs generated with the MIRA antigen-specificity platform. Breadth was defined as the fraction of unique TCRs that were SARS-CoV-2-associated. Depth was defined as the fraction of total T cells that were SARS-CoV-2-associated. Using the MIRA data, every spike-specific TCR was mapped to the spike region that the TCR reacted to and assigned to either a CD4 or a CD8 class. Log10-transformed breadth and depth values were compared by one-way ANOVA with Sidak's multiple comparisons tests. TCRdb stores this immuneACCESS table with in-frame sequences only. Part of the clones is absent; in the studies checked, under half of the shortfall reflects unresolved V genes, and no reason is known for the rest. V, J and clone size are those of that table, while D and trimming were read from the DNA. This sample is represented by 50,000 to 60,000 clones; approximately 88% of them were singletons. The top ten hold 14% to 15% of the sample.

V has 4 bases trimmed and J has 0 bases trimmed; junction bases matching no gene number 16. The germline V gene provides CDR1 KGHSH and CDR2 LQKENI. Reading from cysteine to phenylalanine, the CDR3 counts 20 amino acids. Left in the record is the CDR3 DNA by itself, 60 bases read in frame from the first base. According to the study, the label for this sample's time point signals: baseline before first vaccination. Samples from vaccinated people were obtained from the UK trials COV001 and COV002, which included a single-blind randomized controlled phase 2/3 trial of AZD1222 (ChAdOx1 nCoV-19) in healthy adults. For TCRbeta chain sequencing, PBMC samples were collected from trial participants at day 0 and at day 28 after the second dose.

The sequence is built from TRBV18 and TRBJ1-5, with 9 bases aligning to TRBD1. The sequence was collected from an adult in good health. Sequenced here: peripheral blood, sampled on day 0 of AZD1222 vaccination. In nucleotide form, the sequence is TGTGCCAGCTCACGAACGGGGACAGGGCCAGGAGGGCTTAGCAATCAGCCCCAGCATTTT. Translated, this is CASSRTGTGPGGLSNQPQHF.